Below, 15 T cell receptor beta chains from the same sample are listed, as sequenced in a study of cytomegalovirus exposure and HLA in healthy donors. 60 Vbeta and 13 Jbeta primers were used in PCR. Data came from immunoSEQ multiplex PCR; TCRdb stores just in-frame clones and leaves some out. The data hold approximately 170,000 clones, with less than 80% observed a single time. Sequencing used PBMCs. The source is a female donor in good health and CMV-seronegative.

This CDR3 reads CARSKPGTGAPYGYTF. The CDR3 DNA reads TGTGCCAGAAGCAAACCCGGGACAGGAGCTCCCTATGGCTACACCTTC. The chain couples TRBV5-3 to TRBJ1-2, with 8 positions matching TRBD1. TRBV5-3 is identified as an open reading frame with a role that is uncertain. The CDR3 has 16 residues. After removal of 4 bases from V and 4 bases from J, the junction contained 12 bases not matched to a gene.

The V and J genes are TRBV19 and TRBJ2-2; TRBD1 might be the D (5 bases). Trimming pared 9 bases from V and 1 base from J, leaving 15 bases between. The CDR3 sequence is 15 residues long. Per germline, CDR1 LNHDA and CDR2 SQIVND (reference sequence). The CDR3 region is CASTRQGLNTGELFF. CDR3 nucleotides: TGTGCCAGCACACGCCAGGGCCTGAACACCGGGGAGCTGTTTTTT.

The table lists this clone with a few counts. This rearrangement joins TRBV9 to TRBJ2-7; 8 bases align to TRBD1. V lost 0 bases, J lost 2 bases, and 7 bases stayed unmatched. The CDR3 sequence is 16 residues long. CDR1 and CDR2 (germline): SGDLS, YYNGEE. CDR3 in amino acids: CASSVDFGTGTYEQYF. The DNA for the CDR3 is TGTGCCAGCAGCGTAGACTTTGGGACAGGTACCTACGAGCAGTACTTC.

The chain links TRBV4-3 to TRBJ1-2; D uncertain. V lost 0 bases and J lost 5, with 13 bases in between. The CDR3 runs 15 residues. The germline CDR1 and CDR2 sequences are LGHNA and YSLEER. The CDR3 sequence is CASSQDPAGSYGYTF. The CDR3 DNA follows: TGCGCCAGCAGCCAAGACCCGGCAGGCTCGTATGGCTACACCTTC.

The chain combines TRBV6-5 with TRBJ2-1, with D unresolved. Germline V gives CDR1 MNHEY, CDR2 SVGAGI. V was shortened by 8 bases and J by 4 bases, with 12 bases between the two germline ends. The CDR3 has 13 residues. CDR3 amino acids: CASSPLSYNEQFF. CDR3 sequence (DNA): TGTGCCAGCTCCCCGCTGAGTTACAATGAGCAGTTCTTC.

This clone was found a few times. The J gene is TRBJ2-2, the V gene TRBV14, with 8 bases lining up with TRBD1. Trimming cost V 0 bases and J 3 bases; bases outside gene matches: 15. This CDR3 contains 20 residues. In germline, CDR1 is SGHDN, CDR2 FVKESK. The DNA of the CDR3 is TGTGCCAGCAGCCAAGATTCCCCTTCGAGCAGGGGGCGCGACACCGGGGAGCTGTTTTTT. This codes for CASSQDSPSSRGRDTGELFF. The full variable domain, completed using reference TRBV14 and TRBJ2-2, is EAGVTQFPSHSVIEKGQTVTLRCDPISGHDNLYWYRRVMGKEIKFLLHFVKESKQDESGMPNNRFLAERTGGTYSTLKVQPAELEDSGVYFCASSQDSPSSRGRDTGELFFGEGSRLTVL.

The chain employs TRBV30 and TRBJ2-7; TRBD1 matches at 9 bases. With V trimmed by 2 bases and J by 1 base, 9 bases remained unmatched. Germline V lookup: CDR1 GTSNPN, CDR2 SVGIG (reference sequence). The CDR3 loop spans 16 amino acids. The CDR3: CAWSFAGTGFSYEQYF. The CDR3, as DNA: TGTGCCTGGAGTTTCGCCGGGACAGGGTTTTCCTACGAGCAGTACTTC.

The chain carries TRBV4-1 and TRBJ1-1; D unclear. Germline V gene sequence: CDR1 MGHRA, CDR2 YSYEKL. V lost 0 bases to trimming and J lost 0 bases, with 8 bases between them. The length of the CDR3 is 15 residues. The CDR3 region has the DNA TGCGCCAGCAGCCAAGAAATAGTGATGAACACTGAAGCTTTCTTT. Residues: CASSQEIVMNTEAFF.

CDR3 region: CASSLVQGLNTEAFF. The DNA of the CDR3 is TGTGCCAGCAGCTTGGTTCAGGGTTTGAACACTGAAGCTTTCTTT. The rearrangement joins TRBV5-8 to TRBJ1-1; the D gene is possibly TRBD1 (5 bases). Germline values: CDR1 SGHTS, CDR2 YDEGEE. V shed 0 bases and J shed 0 bases, with 9 bases lying between them. This CDR3 is built from 15 residues.

CDR3 DNA: TGTGCCAGCAGCACGGGACTAGCGGGAGATACGCAGTATTTT. It codes for CASSTGLAGDTQYF. The chain links TRBV7-9 to TRBJ2-3; 12 positions match TRBD2. CDR1 SEHNR and CDR2 FQNEAQ come from the germline V gene (reference sequence). This CDR3 comprises 14 residues. V gave up 5 bases and J gave up 5 bases; unmatched junction bases: 2.

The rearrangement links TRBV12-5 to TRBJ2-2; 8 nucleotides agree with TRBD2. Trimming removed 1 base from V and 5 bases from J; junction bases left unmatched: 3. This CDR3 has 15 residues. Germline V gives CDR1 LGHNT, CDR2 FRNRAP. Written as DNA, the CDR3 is TGTGCTAGTGGTTTGGGACTAGCGCGGACCGGGGAGCTGTTTTTT. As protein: CASGLGLARTGELFF.

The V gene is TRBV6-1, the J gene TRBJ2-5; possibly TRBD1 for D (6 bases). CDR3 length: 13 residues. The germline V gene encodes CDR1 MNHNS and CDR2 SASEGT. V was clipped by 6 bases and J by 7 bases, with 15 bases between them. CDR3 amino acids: CASSVTGKGTQYF. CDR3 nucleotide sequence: TGTGCCAGCAGCGTCACAGGGAAAGGGACCCAGTACTTC.

Written as DNA, the CDR3 is TGCGCCAGCAGCTTGGAGGGTCTAGCTCGCGAGACCCAGTACTTC. This sequence encodes CASSLEGLARETQYF. The chain carries TRBV5-1 and TRBJ2-5, with D possibly TRBD2 on 5 matching bases. The V gene lost 0 bases and the J gene lost 5 bases, with 14 bases spanning the gap. CDR3 size: 15 residues. CDR1 is SGHRS and CDR2 is YFSETQ in the germline V gene.

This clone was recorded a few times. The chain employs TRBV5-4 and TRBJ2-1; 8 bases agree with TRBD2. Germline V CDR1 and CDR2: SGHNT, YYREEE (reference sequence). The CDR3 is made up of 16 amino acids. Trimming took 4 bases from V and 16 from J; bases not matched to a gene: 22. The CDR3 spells CASSRSSEVAGKWGFF. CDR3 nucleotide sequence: TGTGCCAGCAGCCGATCCTCTGAGGTAGCGGGAAAGTGGGGATTCTTC.

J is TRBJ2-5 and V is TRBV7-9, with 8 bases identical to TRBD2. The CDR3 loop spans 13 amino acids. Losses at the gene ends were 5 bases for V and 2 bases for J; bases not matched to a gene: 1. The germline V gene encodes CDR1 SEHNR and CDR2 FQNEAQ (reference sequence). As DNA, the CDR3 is TGTGCCAGCAGCCCTAGCGGGCAAGAGACCCAGTACTTC. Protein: CASSPSGQETQYF. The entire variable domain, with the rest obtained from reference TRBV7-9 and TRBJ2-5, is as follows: DTGVSQNPRHKITKRGQNVTFRCDPISEHNRLYWYRQTLGQGPEFLTYFQNEAQLEKSRLLSDRFSAERPKGSFSTLEIQRTEQGDSAMYLCASSPSGQETQYFGPGTRLLVL.